A single sample gave rise to the 9 T cell receptor beta chains below, sequenced in a study of OX40 agonist ivuxolimab in advanced cancers. The method behind the library was the immunoSEQ multiplex PCR assay. TCRdb re-hosts the immuneACCESS table, in-frame sequences only. Its copies lack some clones; in the studies checked, an unresolved V gene accounts for under half of them, and the cause for the rest is not known. The sample table lists roughly 35,000 clones, around 80% of them with a count of one. 9.5% to 13% of the sample is in the top ten clones. Here the sequenced sample was CD4+ or CD8+ T cells sorted from blood, taken in a trial of the OX40 agonist ivuxolimab. The source is an adult with an advanced solid tumor such as melanoma, head and neck, liver or kidney cancer.

The rearrangement uses TRBV10-1 and TRBJ1-5; the D gene is possibly TRBD1 (6 bases). The CDR3 consists of 13 residues. The germline gives CDR1 WNHNN, CDR2 SYGVQD (reference sequence). With 4 bases removed from V and 2 bases from J, the gap between germline ends came to 6 bases. DNA of the CDR3: TGCGCCAGCAGTGGGACAGGCAATCAGCCCCAGCATTTT. Translating it yields CASSGTGNQPQHF.

This clone showed up just a few times. This sequence joins TRBV5-1 and TRBJ2-2; D call uncertain. Trimming shortened V by 1 base and J by 2 bases, and 0 bases separated the two germline ends. Germline CDR1 reads SGHRS; CDR2 reads YFSETQ. The CDR3 is 12 amino acids. CDR3 nucleotides: TGCGCCAGCAGCTTGAACACCGGGGAGCTGTTTTTT. Its protein is CASSLNTGELFF.

The chain has TRBV10-3 and TRBJ2-7; 7 bases map to TRBD2. With V trimmed by 0 bases and J by 5 bases, 7 bases remained unmatched. The CDR3 extends over 15 amino acids. Germline V CDR1 and CDR2: ENHRY, SYGVKD. The DNA for the CDR3 is TGTGCCATCAGTGAGTCGAGGGAGGGGAGGCACGAGCAGTACTTC. Amino acids: CAISESREGRHEQYF.

The V call is TRBV18, the J call TRBJ1-3; TRBD1 matches at 7 bases. CDR1 is KGHSH and CDR2 is LQKENI in the germline V gene. V lost 3 bases, J lost 3 bases, and 8 bases stayed unmatched. The CDR3 extends over 16 amino acids. This CDR3 is CASSPRVDRDGNTIYF. The CDR3 DNA is TGTGCCAGCTCACCGAGGGTCGACAGGGATGGAAACACCATATATTTT.

The chain combines TRBV21-1 with TRBJ1-6. TRBV21-1 is flagged as a pseudogene. This CDR3 has 17 amino acids. The CDR3: CASSPTGGLSYNSPLHF. For the CDR3, the DNA is TGTGCCAGCAGCCCTACCGGAGGTCTCTCCTATAATTCACCCCTCCACTTT.

Only a few counts were recorded for this clone. DNA of the CDR3: TGTGCCAGCAGAGACAGGCTGAATTCACCCCTCCACTTT. Its protein is CASRDRLNSPLHF. This chain joins TRBV6-6 and TRBJ1-6; the D gene is possibly TRBD1 (6 bases). CDR3 length: 13 residues. The germline V gene encodes CDR1 MNHNY and CDR2 SVGAGI (reference sequence). Trimming took off 6 bases at V and 7 bases at J, with 10 bases between the two ends.

The count of this clone is one. The chain couples TRBV6-1 to TRBJ1-5, with TRBD1 identical over 7 bases. V shed 6 bases, J shed 7 bases, and the junction held 0 bases outside the gene matches. CDR3 size: 11 residues. Germline lookup yields CDR1 MNHNS and CDR2 SASEGT. The CDR3 DNA is TGTGCCAGCAGACAGGGGCAGCCCCAGCATTTT. It specifies CASRQGQPQHF.

This clone was detected only once. The chain couples TRBV13 to TRBJ1-1; 9 positions agree with TRBD1. Trimming removed 5 bases from V and 4 bases from J; junction bases left unmatched: 8. CDR1 and CDR2 from the germline V gene are PRHDT and FYEKMQ (reference sequence). This CDR3 has 15 amino acids. The CDR3, as DNA: TGTGCCAGCAGCATCCTGACAGGGGGGGCCACTGAAGCTTTCTTT. Amino acid sequence: CASSILTGGATEAFF. The variable domain in full, completed from reference TRBV13 and TRBJ1-1, reads AAGVIQSPRHLIKEKRETATLKCYPIPRHDTVYWYQQGPGQDPQFLISFYEKMQSDKGSIPDRFSAQQFSDYHSELNMSSLELGDSALYFCASSILTGGATEAFFGQGTRLTVV.

The V gene is TRBV7-8, the J gene TRBJ1-4; possible D gene TRBD1, 6 bases. V was clipped by 2 bases and J by 4 bases, with 11 bases between them. CDR1 and CDR2 from the germline V gene are SGHVS and FQNEAQ. This CDR3 is built from 15 residues. The CDR3: CASSLIPGVNEKLFF. In DNA form, the CDR3 reads TGTGCCAGCAGCTTAATACCAGGGGTTAATGAAAAACTGTTTTTT.